These 18 T cell receptor beta chains originate from one sample sequenced in a study of OX40 agonist ivuxolimab in advanced cancers. TCRdb's table, derived via immunoSEQ multiplex PCR, lists solely in-frame clones and lacks some. Altogether 44,000 or so clones are present, approximately 80% being singletons, with the ten largest covering 6.5% to 8%. Here the sequenced sample was CD4+ or CD8+ T cells sorted from blood, taken in a trial of the OX40 agonist ivuxolimab. The receptors shown here come from an adult with an advanced solid tumor such as melanoma, head and neck, liver or kidney cancer.

The chain couples TRBV5-1 to TRBJ2-5; 8 bases are a match to TRBD1. CDR3 length equals 15 residues. Germline V CDR1 and CDR2: SGHRS, YFSETQ. Trimming cost V 0 bases and J 11 bases; bases outside gene matches: 12. This chain's CDR3 is CASSLATGGSEEQYF. In DNA, the CDR3 is TGCGCCAGCAGCTTGGCAACAGGGGGATCGGAGGAGCAGTACTTC.

The chain links TRBV11-2 to TRBJ1-1; D unclear. V was pared by 1 base and J by 2 bases, with 11 bases between. The germline CDR1 and CDR2 sequences are SGHAT and FQNNGV. This CDR3 is built from 15 residues. The CDR3 DNA reads as TGTGCCAGCAGCTTAGGGAGGCAGACCAACACTGAAGCTTTCTTT. The encoded protein is CASSLGRQTNTEAFF.

There are a few counts of this clone. The chain employs TRBV6-1 and TRBJ2-3; no firm D call. V lost 2 bases and J 2 bases, leaving 11 bases between the germline ends. CDR1 and CDR2 (germline): MNHNS, SASEGT. The CDR3 spans 15 residues. This CDR3 is CASSETEGSTDTQYF. CDR3 nucleotides: TGTGCCAGCAGTGAAACTGAAGGGTCCACAGATACGCAGTATTTT.

The V and J genes are TRBV10-3 and TRBJ2-5, with TRBD2 matching over 8 bases. Looked up from germline, CDR1 is ENHRY and CDR2 is SYGVKD. The CDR3 has 16 residues. V lost 10 bases, J lost 2 bases, and 15 bases stayed unmatched. CDR3 nucleotide sequence: TGTGCCACCCGGAGGGAAACGACTAGCGTACAAGAGACCCAGTACTTC. Its protein product is CATRRETTSVQETQYF.

The chain combines TRBV5-4 with TRBJ2-2, with TRBD2 as a possible D gene (6 bases). The CDR3 extends over 15 amino acids. Germline CDR1 reads SGHNT; CDR2 reads YYREEE (reference sequence). Trimming took 0 bases from V and 4 from J, leaving 10 bases between them. The CDR3 DNA follows: TGTGCCAGCAGCTTGGGGAGGGAGAGCACCGGGGAGCTGTTTTTT. Translated, it gives CASSLGRESTGELFF.

The chain carries TRBV5-1 and TRBJ1-2; D unresolved. The CDR3 extends over 13 amino acids. Per the germline V gene, CDR1 is SGHRS and CDR2 is YFSETQ. V was clipped by 0 bases and J by 7 bases, with 10 bases between them. The CDR3 bases are TGCGCCAGCAGCTTGGAGGTAGTTCCTGGCTACACCTTC. Protein sequence: CASSLEVVPGYTF.

The genes are TRBV7-9 and TRBJ1-5; the D gene is possibly TRBD1 (6 bases). The V end was cut by 8 bases, the J end by 5 bases, with 19 bases between. CDR3 length: 15 residues. Germline V gene lookup returns CDR1 SEHNR and CDR2 FQNEAQ (reference sequence). The CDR3 here is CASQGPGEPYQPQHF. Written as DNA, the CDR3 is TGTGCCAGCCAGGGGCCAGGCGAACCTTATCAGCCCCAGCATTTT.

The V and J genes are TRBV2 and TRBJ1-5; the match to TRBD1 covers 7 bases. This CDR3 has 14 residues. V gave up 6 bases and J gave up 6 bases; unmatched junction bases: 8. The germline V gene encodes CDR1 SNHLY and CDR2 FYNNEI. The CDR3 nucleotides read TGTGCCAGCAGATTGTACAGGGGAACTCAGCCCCAGCATTTT. Its translation is CASRLYRGTQPQHF.

The chain uses TRBV27 and TRBJ2-5; no definite D call. Near its end, the DNA agrees better with TRBJ2-7, so the J call may be wrong. Germline assignment: CDR1 MNHEY and CDR2 SMNVEV (reference sequence). The CDR3 runs 12 residues. The CDR3 coding sequence is TGTGCCAGCAGGGGTCAGAGCTACGAGCAGTACTTC. It encodes CASRGQSYEQYF.

J is TRBJ2-5 and V is TRBV5-4; D possibly corresponds to TRBD2 (6 bases). CDR1 and CDR2 from the germline V gene are SGHNT and YYREEE (reference sequence). V lost 4 bases to trimming and J lost 1 base, with 14 bases between them. The CDR3 length is 15 residues. CDR3 region: CASSQGTPTQETQYF. The CDR3 DNA follows: TGTGCCAGCAGCCAAGGGACTCCGACCCAAGAGACCCAGTACTTC.

The chain carries TRBV5-1 and TRBJ2-1, with D possibly TRBD2 on 5 matching bases. V lost 0 bases and J 3 bases, leaving 13 bases between the germline ends. The CDR3 length is 16 residues. The germline V gene has CDR1 SGHRS and CDR2 YFSETQ. CDR3 nucleotides: TGCGCCAGCAGCTTGGGATTGTCGGGGATCTACAATGAGCAGTTCTTC. It codes for CASSLGLSGIYNEQFF.

The chain couples TRBV7-8 to TRBJ2-5, with TRBD1 matching 8 bases. The CDR3 extends over 15 amino acids. Germline CDR1 and CDR2: SGHVS and FQNEAQ. V was pared by 3 bases and J by 11 bases, with 14 bases of the junction left unmatched. The CDR3 loop is CASSLGRGRMGEQYF. DNA for the CDR3: TGTGCCAGCAGCTTGGGCAGGGGGCGGATGGGTGAGCAGTACTTC.

V usage is TRBV29-1 and J usage is TRBJ1-1; TRBD1 is a possible D gene (5 bases). CDR3 length: 14 amino acids. V lost 6 bases and J 2 bases, leaving 16 bases between the germline ends. Germline CDR1 reads SQVTM; CDR2 reads ANQGSEA. This CDR3 is CSVQPGPRNTEAFF. CDR3 in DNA: TGCAGCGTCCAACCGGGACCCAGAAACACTGAAGCTTTCTTT.

The rearrangement links TRBV5-1 to TRBJ2-5; D possibly corresponds to TRBD2 (5 bases). The CDR3 length is 16 residues. Germline V gene sequence: CDR1 SGHRS, CDR2 YFSETQ. V shed 4 bases and J shed 2 bases, with 18 bases lying between them. The CDR3, as DNA: TGCGCCAGCAGCGAGAGGAAGCGGCTTCAACAAGAGACCCAGTACTTC. Translated, it gives CASSERKRLQQETQYF.

The chain recombines TRBV6-4 with TRBJ2-3; 7 bases fit TRBD2. Unmatched junction bases numbered 9, after V lost 0 bases and J lost 3 bases. CDR3 size: 17 residues. Germline-derived CDR1 and CDR2 are MRHNA and SNTAGT. CDR3 amino acids: CASSDSNREVETDTQYF. The CDR3 nucleotides read TGTGCCAGCAGTGACTCGAATCGGGAGGTGGAGACAGATACGCAGTATTTT.

V is TRBV19 and J is TRBJ1-2, with D hard to call. CDR1 is LNHDA, CDR2 SQIVND, per germline (reference sequence). This CDR3 is built from 12 residues. The CDR3 DNA reads TGTGCTCACCCCCCCGCGAACTATGGCTACACCTTC. As protein: CAHPPANYGYTF. Looking up the rest from reference TRBV19 and TRBJ1-2 gives the full variable domain: DGGITQSPKYLFRKEGQNVTLSCEQNLNHDAMYWYRQDPGQGLRLIYYSQIVNDFQKGDIAEGYSVSREKKESFPLTVTSAQKNPTAFYLCAHPPANYGYTFGSGTRLTVV.

This chain's CDR3 is CASSTGTLSYEQYF. The CDR3 nucleotides read TGTGCCAGCAGCACCGGGACACTTTCCTACGAGCAGTACTTC. The chain combines TRBV5-5 with TRBJ2-7; D may be TRBD1 (6 bases). CDR3 length: 14 amino acids. The germline gives CDR1 SGHKS, CDR2 YYEKEE (reference sequence). V dropped 4 bases and J dropped 1 base, with 12 bases sitting between them.

This clone has more than one count but fewer than ten. DNA of the CDR3: TGTGCCAGCAGCCCGTGGACTAGCGGGAGTGACAATGAGCAGTTCTTC. This translates into CASSPWTSGSDNEQFF. The chain uses TRBV5-4 and TRBJ2-1; 13 nucleotides match TRBD2. CDR1 SGHNT and CDR2 YYREEE come from the germline V gene (reference sequence). With 4 bases clipped from V and 5 bases from J, the junction kept 6 bases outside the gene matches. The CDR3 spans 16 residues.